These 18 T cell receptor beta chains were sequenced from one sample in a study of glioma-infiltrating T cells. Amplification of TCR alpha and beta CDR3 regions from RNA used iRepertoire nested multiplex PCR. TCRdb passed the multiplex PCR reads through MiXCR, listing each CDR3 protein once. The repertoire includes about 180,000 distinct CDR3 sequences, around 45% of them detected once, and about 5.2% sits in the top ten. Sequencing was performed on glioma tissue, nonneoplastic brain tissue, or PBMCs (not recorded which). These receptors were collected from a human donor with low-grade glioma or glioblastoma, undergoing nonglioma brain surgery, or in good health (not recorded which).

The chain has TRBV28 and TRBJ1-1; no definite D call. Looked up from germline, CDR1 is MDHEN and CDR2 is SYDVKM. V was pared by 2 bases and J by 4 bases, with 8 bases between. The CDR3 extends over 13 amino acids. The CDR3: CASSLMDGTEAFF. CDR3 coding DNA: TGTGCCAGCAGTTTAATGGACGGCACTGAAGCTTTCTTT.

A remark on this clonotype: Just one base apart from a much larger clone, this may be a read error. Here the CDR3 DNA reads TGCAGTGCTAGAGGAGCGGTCCCCAGGGAAGAGACCCAGTACTTC. It yields the protein CSARGAVPREETQYF. The gene calls are TRBV20-1 and TRBJ2-5; D may be TRBD1 or TRBD2 (5 bases each). Germline-derived CDR1 and CDR2 are DFQATT and SNEGSKA (reference sequence). The CDR3 has 15 residues. V was shortened by 1 base and J by 3 bases, with 15 bases between the two germline ends.

On this clonotype itself: At one end the junction does not follow the germline gene, possibly because of a read error. The V and J genes are TRBV6-1 and TRBJ2-3; no clear D. The CDR3 spans 13 residues. Germline V lookup: CDR1 MNHNS, CDR2 SASEGT. CDR3 in DNA: TGTGCTAGCAGTGCTGAATTACCGGGTACGAAGTATTTT. This codes for CASSAELPGTKYF.

This clonotype showed up many times. V usage is TRBV6-4 and J usage is TRBJ2-3; a weak D match, TRBD2 (6 bases). Germline CDR1 MRHNA, CDR2 SNTAGT. The CDR3 totals 13 residues. The ends were cut back, 5 bases at V and 2 bases at J, with 8 bases in the middle. CDR3 in DNA: TGTGCCAGCAGTCGGGACTCCACAGATACGCAGTATTTT. It encodes CASSRDSTDTQYF.

The chain links TRBV7-9 to TRBJ2-1, with TRBD2 matching over 10 bases. V dropped 1 base and J dropped 3; count of bases not matched to a gene: 9. Germline CDR1 is SEHNR and CDR2 is FQNEAQ (reference sequence). The CDR3 runs to 18 residues. The chain's CDR3 is CASSLGEGLAKVYNEQFF. In DNA, the CDR3 is TGTGCCAGCAGCTTAGGAGAGGGACTAGCGAAAGTCTACAATGAGCAGTTCTTC.

Only one count was recorded for this clonotype. A read error may be the cause here, since a much bigger clone is one base away. The rearrangement links TRBV4-2 to TRBJ2-1; 10 bases align to TRBD2. This CDR3 has 14 amino acids. The J segment lost 7 bases and the V segment lost 5 bases, leaving 5 bases of the junction unmatched. From germline, CDR1 is LGHNA and CDR2 YNFKEQ. This CDR3 reads CASSLQAGGNEQFF. In DNA, the CDR3 is TGTGCCAGCAGCTTACAAGCGGGAGGGAATGAGCAGTTCTTC.

In this sample, this clonotype turned up many times. The chain carries TRBV20-1 and TRBJ1-1; 7 nucleotides match TRBD1. The CDR3 is 14 amino acids. V was clipped by 4 bases and J by 0 bases; unmatched bases: 5. The germline gives CDR1 DFQATT, CDR2 SNEGSKA (reference sequence). Here the CDR3 DNA reads TGCAGTGCTAACAGGGGCGGGTTGAACACTGAAGCTTTCTTT. Its translation: CSANRGGLNTEAFF.

This clonotype was counted between two and nine times. This chain joins TRBV19 and TRBJ2-1; 8 positions match TRBD2. This CDR3 region has 15 residues. CDR1 and CDR2 from the germline V gene are LNHDA and SQIVND (reference sequence). Trimming removed 8 bases from V and 3 bases from J; junction bases left unmatched: 9. The CDR3: CASGQSGRSYNEQFF. The CDR3 nucleotides are TGTGCCAGTGGACAAAGCGGGAGAAGCTACAATGAGCAGTTCTTC. Together with reference TRBV19 and TRBJ2-1, the CDR3 gives the full variable domain: DGGITQSPKYLFRKEGQNVTLSCEQNLNHDAMYWYRQDPGQGLRLIYYSQIVNDFQKGDIAEGYSVSREKKESFPLTVTSAQKNPTAFYLCASGQSGRSYNEQFFGPGTRLTVL.

This clonotype was counted once. The rearrangement links TRBV2 to TRBJ2-2; TRBD2 aligns across 8 bases. This CDR3 has 15 amino acids. V shed 8 bases and J 6 bases; nucleotides not matched to a gene: 11. Germline CDR1 SNHLY, CDR2 FYNNEI. The CDR3 region has the DNA TGTGCCAGCGGAGGAACTGGGACTAGGCCCGGGGAGCTGTTTTTT. Residues: CASGGTGTRPGELFF.

In the case of this clonotype: One end of the junction is discordant with germline, which a read error may explain. V gene TRBV20-1 combines with J gene TRBJ2-5, with D perhaps TRBD2 (6 bases). CDR3 length: 13 residues. The germline CDR1 and CDR2 sequences are DFQATT and SNEGSKA (reference sequence). The CDR3 nucleotides read TGCAGTGCTAGGACTAGAGGGAGTCAGACCGAGTACTTC. Translation gives CSARTRGSQTEYF.

Turning to this clonotype: At one end, the junction sequence differs from germline, possibly due to a read error. CDR3 amino acids: CASSLGGRQEIQYF. The CDR3 nucleotides read TGTGCCAGCAGTTTGGGCGGTCGACAAGAGATCCAGTACTTC. The chain couples TRBV28 to TRBJ2-5; D gene unclear. The germline V gene has CDR1 MDHEN and CDR2 SYDVKM. This CDR3 region has 14 residues.

This clonotype turned up a few times. The chain has TRBV24-1 and TRBJ2-1; D is perhaps TRBD1 (6 bases). Germline V lookup: CDR1 KGHDR, CDR2 SFDVKD. The length of the CDR3 is 17 residues. The V and J ends lost 2 bases and 5 bases respectively, with 18 bases between them. The CDR3 loop is CATSDSGPRQANNEQFF. The CDR3 DNA is TGTGCCACCAGTGATTCTGGGCCGCGACAGGCAAACAATGAGCAGTTCTTC.

V and J are TRBV5-1 and TRBJ2-2; TRBD1 aligns across 10 bases. This CDR3 comprises 15 residues. Unmatched junction bases numbered 10, after V lost 9 bases and J lost 5 bases. Germline V gene sequence: CDR1 SGHRS, CDR2 YFSETQ. CDR3 region: CATRPGQGLTGELFF. The CDR3 DNA is TGCGCCACGCGACCGGGACAGGGGTTAACCGGGGAGCTGTTTTTT.

In regard to this clonotype: Possible read error: a much larger clone is one base away. The chain couples TRBV2 to TRBJ2-5, with 7 bases matching TRBD2. The CDR3 is 14 amino acids. The germline CDR1 and CDR2 sequences are SNHLY and FYNNEI. CDR3 sequence (DNA): TGTGCCAGCAAGCTCGGGACTACCGCAGAGACCAAGTACTTC. Protein: CASKLGTTAETKYF. Full variable domain (outside the CDR3, taken from reference TRBV2 and TRBJ2-5): EPEVTQTPSHQVTQMGQEVILRCVPISNHLYFYWYRQILGQKVEFLVSFYNNEISEKSEIFDDQFSVERPDGSNFTLKIRSTKLEDSAMYFCASKLGTTAETKYFGPGTRLLVL.

Points on this clonotype: A much larger clonotype is one base distant, so this may be a read error. The J gene is TRBJ2-6, the V gene TRBV3-1, with a possible D match to TRBD1 (5 bases). The CDR3 has 16 amino acids. Germline-derived CDR1 and CDR2 are LGHDT and YNNKEL (reference sequence). The CDR3 coding sequence is TGTGCCAGCAGCCAAGCAGGGCTGTCTGGGGCCAACGTCCCGACTTTC. Its protein is CASSQAGLSGANVPTF. The full variable domain, with the rest looked up from reference TRBV3-1 and TRBJ2-6, is DTAVSQTPKYLVTQMGNDKSIKCEQNLGHDTMYWYKQDSKKFLKIMFSYNNKELIINETVPNRFSPKSPDKAHLNLHINSLELGDSAVYFCASSQAGLSGANVPTFGAGSRLTVL.

Of note for this clonotype: Being one base from a much bigger clone, this may be a read error. The rearrangement uses TRBV12-3 or TRBV12-4 and TRBJ2-1; D is ambiguous. CDR3 size: 11 residues. CDR3 nucleotide sequence: TGTTCCAGCAGTCCTAGATATGAGCAGTTCTTC. Its translation: CSSSPRYEQFF.

Concerning this clonotype: With a much larger clone just one base away, this may be a read error. V gene TRBV28 combines with J gene TRBJ2-1; 7 nucleotides agree with TRBD2. There are 15 residues in the CDR3. Germline CDR1 is MDHEN and CDR2 is SYDVKM. The CDR3 sequence: CDSSLGRALTVEQFF. Here the CDR3 DNA reads TGTGACAGCAGTTTAGGGAGGGCCCTAACCGTTGAGCAGTTCTTC.

The V call is TRBV2, the J call TRBJ2-1; D is perhaps TRBD1 or TRBD2 (6 bases each). From germline, CDR1 is SNHLY and CDR2 FYNNEI. The CDR3 spans 13 residues. Between the trimmed V and J ends, which lost 9 bases and 9 bases, there was a span of 18 bases. DNA for the CDR3: TGTGCCAGACAAGGGACGGGGGCAAGTGAGCAGTTCTTC. Translating it yields CARQGTGASEQFF. The full variable domain, with the rest looked up from reference TRBV2 and TRBJ2-1, is EPEVTQTPSHQVTQMGQEVILRCVPISNHLYFYWYRQILGQKVEFLVSFYNNEISEKSEIFDDQFSVERPDGSNFTLKIRSTKLEDSAMYFCARQGTGASEQFFGPGTRLTVL.